This TCR beta chain was documented in a study of immune evolution from preneoplasia to lung adenocarcinoma. Study-wide results and caveats: Highest clonality occurred in KRAS-mutant, not EGFR-mutant or double wild-type, nodules. Normal lung had highest clonality; later lesions appeared denser, more diverse. From normal lung to invasive adenocarcinoma, top clone frequencies appeared to decrease.

Turning to this clone: Its antigen is not known.

TCRdb keeps only in-frame clones here, not all; method: immunoSEQ multiplex PCR. The repertoire has some 41,000 clones, approximately 80% of them found once; the top ten carry around 4.7%. Macro-dissection enriched premalignant or tumor cells before nucleic acid extraction. Sequencing was done on a sample of FFPE invasive lung adenocarcinoma tissue. This sequence was found in a person aged 55 to 75 with lung adenocarcinoma.

CDR3 residues: CAWTLDRDSDYEQYF. The CDR3 DNA reads TGTGCCTGGACCTTAGACCGGGATTCAGACTACGAGCAGTACTTC. The V call is TRBV30, the J call TRBJ2-7; a possible D gene is TRBD2 (5 bases). This CDR3 comprises 15 residues. Germline V gives CDR1 GTSNPN, CDR2 SVGIG (reference sequence). Trimming left V 4 bases short and J 3 bases short, with 19 bases between.